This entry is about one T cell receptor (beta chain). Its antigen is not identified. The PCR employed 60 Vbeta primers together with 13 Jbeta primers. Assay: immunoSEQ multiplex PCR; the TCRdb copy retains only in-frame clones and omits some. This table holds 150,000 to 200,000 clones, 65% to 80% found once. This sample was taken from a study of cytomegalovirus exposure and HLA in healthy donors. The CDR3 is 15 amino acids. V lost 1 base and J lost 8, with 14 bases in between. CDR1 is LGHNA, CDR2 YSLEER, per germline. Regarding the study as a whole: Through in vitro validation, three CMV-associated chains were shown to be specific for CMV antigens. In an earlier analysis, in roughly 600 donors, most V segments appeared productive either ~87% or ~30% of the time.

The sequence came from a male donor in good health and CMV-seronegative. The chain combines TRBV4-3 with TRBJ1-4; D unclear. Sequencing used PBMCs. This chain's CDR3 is CASSQVVEGAEKLFF. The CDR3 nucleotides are TGCGCCAGCAGCCAAGTTGTGGAGGGAGCGGAAAAACTGTTTTTT.